This T cell receptor beta chain appears in the sequencing data of a study of T cell repertoires in cytomegalovirus infection (dated by TCRdb to the late 2010s). About the investigation overall: Donor HLA type was relevant to the analysis, because carriage of CMV infection together with the matching HLA type was indicated by public TCR beta signatures.

This clonotype was detected only once. What this receptor recognizes is not known. One base away there is no much larger clone; base qualities are not given. Support from one read is weak. Broader findings and caveats from the paper: The ex vivo response was dominated by HLA-C-restricted CMV-specific TCR beta clonotypes, and the single most frequent clonotype in two of eight donors was supplied by these HLA-C-restricted clonotypes. In both this cohort and an independent roughly 350-donor cohort, the cumulative frequency of public TCR beta family members distinguished carriers of CMV infection plus the relevant HLA type.

From its cysteine to its phenylalanine, the CDR3 spans 14 amino acids. Only the CDR3 portion is preserved as DNA: 42 bases, with reading frame beginning at the first base. CDR1 and CDR2, per the germline V gene, are ENHRY and SYGVKD. Trimming at the junction amounts to 6 bases on V and 7 bases on J, and the germline ends lie 13 bases apart. Sequencing was carried out with an Illumina HiSeq 1500. TCRdb reworked the public reads: Q25 trimming with fastp, MiXCR clone assembly, productive beta chains retained. Rows with one shared CDR3 protein collapse into an entry with the most common genes and DNA. The sample table contains hundreds of thousands of distinct CDR3 sequences; only one count was recorded for more than 20% of them. Less than 9.5% of the sample is taken by the ten largest.

The sequence links TRBV10-3 to TRBJ1-6; the D segment could be TRBD1, given 5 matching bases. The receptor was isolated from a human donor in good health (CMV status not recorded). Some clones in this sample may be carry-over from other donors' samples. The sequenced sample consisted of CD8+ T cells from PBMCs. Here is the DNA: TGTGCCATCAGGCACGGGGGACGGAATTCACCCCTCCACTTT. Its translation is CAIRHGGRNSPLHF.